These 14 T cell receptor beta chains share one sample of origin, sequenced in a study of blood T cells in healthy people across ages. The second PCR ran roughly 6 to 12 cycles with a sample-barcoded 5' primer and J-beta primers. One entry per CDR3 protein results from TCRdb running MiXCR on the 5' RACE reads. The sample has 700,000 or so distinct CDR3 sequences, 20% to 25% seen once; the top ten hold roughly 22%. The material sequenced was blood. The origin of the receptors is a man in his sixties or seventies in good health.

The CDR3 sequence: CASSPGQMNEKLFF. For the CDR3, the DNA is TGTGCCAGCTCACCGGGACAGATGAATGAAAAACTGTTTTTT. The chain recombines TRBV18 with TRBJ1-4; 7 nucleotides match TRBD1. The CDR3 covers 14 residues. Germline trimming cut 3 bases from V and 5 bases from J; bases unmatched to any gene: 3. Germline values: CDR1 KGHSH, CDR2 LQKENI.

The chain is built from TRBV6-5 and TRBJ2-1; the D gene is possibly TRBD1 (6 bases). The CDR3 has 16 amino acids. V lost 0 bases to trimming and J lost 1 base, with 10 bases between them. Germline CDR1 MNHEY, CDR2 SVGAGI. The CDR3 coding sequence is TGTGCCAGCAGTTACTCGTCCAGGGGTTCCTACAATGAGCAGTTCTTC. It yields the protein CASSYSSRGSYNEQFF.

In its sample, this clonotype was seen a few times. This chain links TRBV20-1 with TRBJ2-6; D call uncertain. Germline lookup yields CDR1 DFQATT and CDR2 SNEGSKA (reference sequence). The V end was cut by 6 bases, the J end by 1 base, with 7 bases between. This CDR3 spans 13 amino acids. CDR3 bases: TGCAGTGCATCGAAGTCTGGGGCCAACGTCCTGACTTTC. Translating gives CSASKSGANVLTF.

The sample holds a few counts of this clonotype. This chain connects TRBV28 to TRBJ2-7; 7 positions agree with TRBD1. CDR1 and CDR2 from the germline V gene are MDHEN and SYDVKM. CDR3 length equals 14 residues. V lost 7 bases and J lost 1; bases outside the gene matches: 7. The CDR3 here is CASIQTGPSYEQYF. CDR3 coding DNA: TGTGCCAGCATTCAGACAGGGCCATCCTACGAGCAGTACTTC.

This clonotype was counted a few times. The chain uses TRBV6-2 or TRBV6-3 and TRBJ1-1, with D maybe TRBD1 (6 bases). Trimming removed 10 bases at V and 7 bases at J, with 22 bases between. The CDR3 runs to 14 residues. Per germline, CDR1 MNHEY and CDR2 SVGEGT. CDR3 sequence reads: CATTVMGAVGEAFF. Written as DNA, the CDR3 is TGTGCCACCACCGTGATGGGGGCGGTGGGTGAAGCTTTCTTT.

V and J are TRBV4-3 and TRBJ2-1; unclear D gene. This CDR3 is 15 amino acids long. V was pared by 0 bases and J by 2 bases, with 8 bases between. Germline V gene sequence: CDR1 LGHNA, CDR2 YSLEER. CDR3 nucleotide sequence: TGCGCCAGCAGCCAAGAGGCTGGCCCCTACAATGAGCAGTTCTTC. It yields the protein CASSQEAGPYNEQFF.

This clonotype occurred many times. The J gene is TRBJ2-5, the V gene TRBV7-3; D is perhaps TRBD2 (5 bases). This CDR3 is 13 amino acids long. The V gene's germline CDR1 is SGHTA and CDR2 FQGTGA. V lost 6 bases and J 5 bases, leaving 13 bases between the germline ends. As DNA, the CDR3 is TGTGCCAGCAGTCGAGGGAGTGGGGAGACCCAGTACTTC. Protein product: CASSRGSGETQYF.

V and J are TRBV12-3 or TRBV12-4 and TRBJ1-3; TRBD1 is a possible D gene (5 bases). The V end was cut by 8 bases, the J end by 0 bases, with 11 bases between. The CDR3 extends over 14 amino acids. The CDR3 is CASLDSSSGNTIYF. The CDR3 DNA follows: TGTGCCAGCCTAGACAGTAGCTCTGGAAACACCATATATTTT.

The chain is built from TRBV6-1 and TRBJ1-1; D uncertain. This CDR3 comprises 13 residues. The V and J ends lost 3 bases and 10 bases respectively, with 15 bases between them. Germline assignment: CDR1 MNHNS and CDR2 SASEGT. In DNA form, the CDR3 reads TGTGCCAGCAGTGAGGGGAGGGTTATGGTAGCTTTCTTT. This encodes CASSEGRVMVAFF.

The V and J genes are TRBV3-1 and TRBJ1-6; D might be TRBD1 (5 bases). CDR1 and CDR2 from the germline V gene are LGHDT and YNNKEL (reference sequence). V lost 0 bases and J lost 9, with 15 bases in between. The CDR3 extends over 16 amino acids. The CDR3 DNA is TGTGCCAGCAGCCAAGATCCCACAGGAGCTGGTTCACCCCTCCACTTT. It yields the protein CASSQDPTGAGSPLHF.

This clonotype has just a few counts. This rearrangement joins TRBV7-2 to TRBJ2-5, with D perhaps TRBD1 or TRBD2 (6 bases each). V shed 1 base and J shed 5 bases, with 11 bases lying between them. Germline loops: CDR1 SGHTA, CDR2 FQGNSA. This CDR3 comprises 14 residues. The CDR3 DNA is TGTGCCAGCAGCTTAGTAGGGGGGTATGAGACCCAGTACTTC. It translates to CASSLVGGYETQYF.

The genes are TRBV5-1 and TRBJ1-2; D may be TRBD1 (5 bases). The length of the CDR3 is 18 residues. Germline V lookup: CDR1 SGHRS, CDR2 YFSETQ. V lost 6 bases to trimming and J lost 0 bases, with 24 bases between them. This CDR3 reads CASKLGPRNGGANYGYTF. In DNA form, the CDR3 reads TGCGCCAGCAAATTAGGCCCACGTAACGGGGGAGCTAACTATGGCTACACCTTC.

The chain has TRBV5-1 and TRBJ1-2, with TRBD1 identical over 11 bases. Losses at the gene ends were 1 base for V and 5 bases for J; bases not matched to a gene: 13. This CDR3 contains 18 residues. Germline CDR1 reads SGHRS; CDR2 reads YFSETQ. In nucleotides, the CDR3 is TGCGCCAGCAGCTTGCTAGGACAGGGGGCGCGAAGAAGTTATGGCTACACCTTC. As protein: CASSLLGQGARRSYGYTF.

V usage is TRBV6-5 and J usage is TRBJ2-1; TRBD2 aligns across 8 bases. Matching the DNA end better, TRBJ2-5 makes the J call doubtful. CDR1 MNHEY and CDR2 SVGAGI come from the germline V gene. The CDR3 has 14 residues. This CDR3 reads CASSSPGGVETQYF. CDR3 nucleotide sequence: TGTGCCAGCAGTTCCCCGGGAGGGGTGGAGACCCAGTACTTC.